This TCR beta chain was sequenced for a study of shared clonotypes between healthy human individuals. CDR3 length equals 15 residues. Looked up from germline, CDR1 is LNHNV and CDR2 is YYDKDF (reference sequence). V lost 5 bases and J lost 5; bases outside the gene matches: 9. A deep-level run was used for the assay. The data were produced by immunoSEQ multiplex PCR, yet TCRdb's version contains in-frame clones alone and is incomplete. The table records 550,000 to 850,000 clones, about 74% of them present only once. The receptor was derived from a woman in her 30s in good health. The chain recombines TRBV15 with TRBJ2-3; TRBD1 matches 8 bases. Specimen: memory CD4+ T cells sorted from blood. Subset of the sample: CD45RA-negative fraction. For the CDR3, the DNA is TGTGCCACCAGCTCCGCTGTAACAGGGGGAGATACGCAGTATTTT. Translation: CATSSAVTGGDTQYF. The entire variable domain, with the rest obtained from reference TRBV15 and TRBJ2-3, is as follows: DAMVIQNPRYQVTQFGKPVTLSCSQTLNHNVMYWYQQKSSQAPKLLFHYYDKDFNNEADTPDNFQSRRPNTSFCFLDIRSPGLGDTAMYLCATSSAVTGGDTQYFGPGTRLTVL.